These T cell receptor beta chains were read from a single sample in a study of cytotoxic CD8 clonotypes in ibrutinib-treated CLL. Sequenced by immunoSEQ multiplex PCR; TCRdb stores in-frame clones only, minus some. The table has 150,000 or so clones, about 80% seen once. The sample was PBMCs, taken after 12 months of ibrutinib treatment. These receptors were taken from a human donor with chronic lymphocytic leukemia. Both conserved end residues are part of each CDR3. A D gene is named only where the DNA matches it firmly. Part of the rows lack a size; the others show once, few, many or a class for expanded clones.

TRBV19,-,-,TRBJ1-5,CASSFADASYSNQPQHF,TGTGCCAGTAGTTTTGCAGATGCTTCTTATAGCAATCAGCCCCAGCATTTT
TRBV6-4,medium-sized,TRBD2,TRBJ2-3,CASSEQAGSTDTQYF,TGTGCCAGCAGTGAACAAGCGGGAAGCACAGATACGCAGTATTTT
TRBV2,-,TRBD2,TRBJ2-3,CASSAYKTSGPTDTQYF,TGTGCCAGCAGCGCCTACAAGACTAGCGGGCCCACAGATACGCAGTATTTT
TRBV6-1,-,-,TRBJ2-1,CASRVRGGHEQFF,TGTGCCAGCAGGGTCAGGGGCGGGCATGAGCAGTTCTTC
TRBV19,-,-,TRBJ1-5,CASRRENNQPQHF,TGTGCCAGTAGGAGGGAGAACAATCAGCCCCAGCATTTT
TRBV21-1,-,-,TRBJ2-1,CASSPDRGQGEQFF,TGTGCCAGCAGCCCGGACAGGGGGCAGGGTGAGCAGTTCTTC
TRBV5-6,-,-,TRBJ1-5,CASSLGRQWMGQPQHF,TGTGCCAGCAGCTTGGGAAGGCAGTGGATGGGTCAGCCCCAGCATTTT
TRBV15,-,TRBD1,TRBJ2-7,CATSVGGTGRYEQYF,TGTGCCACCAGCGTAGGCGGGACAGGGAGGTACGAGCAGTACTTC
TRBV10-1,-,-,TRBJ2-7,CASSPGDFAYEQYF,TGCGCCAGCAGTCCGGGAGACTTCGCCTACGAGCAGTACTTC
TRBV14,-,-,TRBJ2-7,CASSPRDKGTYEQYF,TGTGCCAGCAGCCCTCGGGACAAGGGCACCTACGAGCAGTACTTC
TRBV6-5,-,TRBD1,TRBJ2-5,CASSYIGTEYQETQYF,TGTGCCAGCAGTTATATCGGGACAGAGTACCAAGAGACCCAGTACTTC
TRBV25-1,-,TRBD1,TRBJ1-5,CASSPTGGWQPQHF,TGTGCCAGCAGTCCAACAGGGGGCTGGCAGCCCCAGCATTTT
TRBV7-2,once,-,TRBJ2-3,CASSLEVFVTDTQYF,TGTGCCAGCAGCTTAGAGGTTTTCGTCACAGATACGCAGTATTTT
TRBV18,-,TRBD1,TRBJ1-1,CASSGQGNTEAFF,TGTGCCAGCTCAGGACAGGGAAACACTGAAGCTTTCTTT
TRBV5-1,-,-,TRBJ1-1,CASRRDPQGGTEAFF,TGCGCCAGCAGGCGGGACCCTCAGGGTGGCACTGAAGCTTTCTTT
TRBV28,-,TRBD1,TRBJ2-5,CASGTGARETQYF,TGTGCCAGCGGGACAGGGGCTAGGGAGACCCAGTACTTC
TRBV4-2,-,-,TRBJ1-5,CASSQDLQMPQHF,TGTGCCAGCAGCCAAGACCTTCAGATGCCCCAGCATTTT
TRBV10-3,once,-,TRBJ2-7,CAISANRDSFYEQYF,TGTGCCATCAGTGCAAATAGGGACTCATTCTACGAGCAGTACTTC
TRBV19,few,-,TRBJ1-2,CASSILGGRYGYTF,TGTGCCAGTAGTATCCTGGGAGGACGCTATGGCTACACCTTC
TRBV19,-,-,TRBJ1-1,CASSIRDGGAEAFF,TGTGCCAGTAGTATCAGGGATGGTGGCGCTGAAGCTTTCTTT
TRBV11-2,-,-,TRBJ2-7,CASSKRLVPYEQYF,TGTGCCAGCAGCAAACGACTGGTCCCCTACGAGCAGTACTTC
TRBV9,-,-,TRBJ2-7,CASSVDGNYEQYF,TGTGCCAGCAGCGTAGACGGGAACTACGAGCAGTACTTC
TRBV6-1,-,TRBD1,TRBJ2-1,CASSDGTGVYNEQFF,TGTGCCAGCAGTGATGGGACAGGGGTCTACAATGAGCAGTTCTTC
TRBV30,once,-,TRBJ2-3,CAWNSPAGPSTDTQYF,TGTGCCTGGAACTCCCCCGCTGGGCCTAGCACAGATACGCAGTATTTT
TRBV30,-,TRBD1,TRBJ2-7,CACRYRDRGLEQYF,TGTGCCTGTAGGTACCGGGACAGGGGGCTTGAGCAGTACTTC
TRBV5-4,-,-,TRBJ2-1,CASSGADYEQFF,TGTGCCAGCAGCGGCGCCGACTATGAGCAGTTCTTC
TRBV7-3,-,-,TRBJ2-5,CASSSFGGETQYF,TGTGCCAGCAGCTCCTTCGGGGGTGAGACCCAGTACTTC
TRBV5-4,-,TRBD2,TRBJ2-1,CASSPGGSYNEQFF,TGTGCCAGCAGCCCGGGGGGCTCCTACAATGAGCAGTTCTTC
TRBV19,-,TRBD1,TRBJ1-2,CASSTRTGNYGYTF,TGTGCCAGTAGTACGCGGACAGGCAACTATGGCTACACCTTC
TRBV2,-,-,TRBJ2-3,CASSVQATVTDTQYF,TGTGCCAGCAGTGTTCAGGCAACTGTCACAGATACGCAGTATTTT
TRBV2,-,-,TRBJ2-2,CASTRTGTTGELFF,TGTGCCAGCACCCGAACAGGGACCACCGGGGAGCTGTTTTTT
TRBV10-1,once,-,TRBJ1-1,CASSQGWGTEAFF,TGCGCCAGCTCACAGGGTTGGGGCACTGAAGCTTTCTTT
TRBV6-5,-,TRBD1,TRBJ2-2,CASSYYGTGDTGELFF,TGTGCCAGCAGTTACTACGGGACAGGGGACACCGGGGAGCTGTTTTTT
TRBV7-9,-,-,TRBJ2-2,CASSLRQGGTGELFF,TGTGCCAGCAGCTTGAGGCAGGGAGGCACCGGGGAGCTGTTTTTT
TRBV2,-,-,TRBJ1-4,CASSPLEILMVEKLFF,TGTGCCAGCAGTCCCCTCGAGATATTGATGGTCGAAAAACTGTTTTTT
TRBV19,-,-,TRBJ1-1,CASSIGRGGTTEAFF,TGTGCCAGTAGTATAGGGCGGGGAGGGACCACTGAAGCTTTCTTT
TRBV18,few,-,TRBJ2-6,CASSPTLNAEGASGRAGANVLTF,TGTGCCAGCTCACCAACACTGAACGCGGAGGGGGCCTCAGGTAGGGCTGGGGCCAACGTCCTGACTTTC
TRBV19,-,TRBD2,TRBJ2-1,CASSISSLAGVNNEQFF,TGTGCCAGTAGTATCTCCTCCCTAGCGGGAGTTAACAATGAGCAGTTCTTC
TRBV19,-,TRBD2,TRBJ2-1,CASSPGAGVSSYNEQFF,TGTGCCAGTAGTCCTGGAGCGGGAGTTAGCTCCTACAATGAGCAGTTCTTC
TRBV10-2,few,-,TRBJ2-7,CASGISENYEQYF,TGCGCCAGCGGGATTAGCGAGAATTACGAGCAGTACTTC
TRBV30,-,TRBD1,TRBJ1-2,CAWSWSAGGKSF,TGTGCCTGGAGTTGGTCGGCAGGGGGAAAATCCTTC
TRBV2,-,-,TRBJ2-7,CASRGYQQYF,TGTGCCAGCAGGGGGTATCAGCAGTACTTC
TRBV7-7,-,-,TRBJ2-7,CASSLHPGAREQYF,TGTGCTAGCAGCTTACATCCGGGGGCTCGGGAGCAGTACTTC